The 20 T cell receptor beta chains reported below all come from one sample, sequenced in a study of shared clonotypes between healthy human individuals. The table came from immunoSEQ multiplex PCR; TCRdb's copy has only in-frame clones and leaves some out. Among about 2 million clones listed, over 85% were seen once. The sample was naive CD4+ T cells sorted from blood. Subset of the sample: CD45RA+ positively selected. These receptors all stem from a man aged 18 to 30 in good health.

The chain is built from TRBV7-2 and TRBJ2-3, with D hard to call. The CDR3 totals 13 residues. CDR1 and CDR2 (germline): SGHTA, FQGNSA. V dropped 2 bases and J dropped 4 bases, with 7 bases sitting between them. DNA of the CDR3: TGTGCCAGCAGCTTAAGACTGCCAGATACGCAGTATTTT. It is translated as CASSLRLPDTQYF.

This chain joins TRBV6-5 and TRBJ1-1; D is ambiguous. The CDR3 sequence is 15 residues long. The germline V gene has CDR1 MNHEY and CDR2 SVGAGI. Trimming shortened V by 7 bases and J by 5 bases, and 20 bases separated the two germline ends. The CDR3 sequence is CASTPLVGKETEAFF. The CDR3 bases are TGTGCCAGCACTCCCCTGGTCGGTAAAGAGACTGAAGCTTTCTTT.

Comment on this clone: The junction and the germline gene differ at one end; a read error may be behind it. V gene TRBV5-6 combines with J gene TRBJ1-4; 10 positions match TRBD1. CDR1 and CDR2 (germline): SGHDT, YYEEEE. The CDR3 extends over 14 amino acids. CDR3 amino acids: CASSLGQGEVLGGF. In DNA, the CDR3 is TGTGCCAGCAGCCTAGGACAGGGGGAAGTCTTGGGAGGATTT.

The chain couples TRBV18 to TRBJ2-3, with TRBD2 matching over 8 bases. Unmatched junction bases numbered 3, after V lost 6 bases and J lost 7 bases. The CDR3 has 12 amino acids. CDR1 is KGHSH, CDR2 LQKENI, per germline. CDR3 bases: TGTGCCAGCTCTCGGGGGGGCAATACGCAGTATTTT. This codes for CASSRGGNTQYF.

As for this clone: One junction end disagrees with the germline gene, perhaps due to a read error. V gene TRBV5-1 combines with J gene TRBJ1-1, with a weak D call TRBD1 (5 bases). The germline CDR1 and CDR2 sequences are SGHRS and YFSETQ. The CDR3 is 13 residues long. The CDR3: CASSLNRITKAFF. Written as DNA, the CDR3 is TGCGCCAGCAGCCTTAACAGGATCACTAAAGCTTTCTTT.

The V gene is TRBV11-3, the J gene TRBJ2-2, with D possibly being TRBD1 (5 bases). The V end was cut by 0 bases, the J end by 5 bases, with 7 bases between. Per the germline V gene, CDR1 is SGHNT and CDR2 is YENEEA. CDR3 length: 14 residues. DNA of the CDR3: TGTGCCAGCAGCTTAGATGGGGCAACCGGGGAGCTGTTTTTT. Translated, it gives CASSLDGATGELFF. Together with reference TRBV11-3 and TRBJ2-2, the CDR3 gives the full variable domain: EAGVVQSPRYKIIEKKQPVAFWCNPISGHNTLYWYLQNLGQGPELLIRYENEEAVDDSQLPKDRFSAERLKGVDSTLKIQPAELGDSAVYLCASSLDGATGELFFGEGSRLTVL.

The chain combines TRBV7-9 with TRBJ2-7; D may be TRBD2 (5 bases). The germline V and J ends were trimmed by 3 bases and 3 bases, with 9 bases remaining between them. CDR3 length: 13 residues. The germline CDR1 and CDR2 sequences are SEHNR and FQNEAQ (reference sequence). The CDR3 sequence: CASSFLGSYEQYF. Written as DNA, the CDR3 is TGTGCCAGCAGCTTCCTGGGGAGCTACGAGCAGTACTTC.

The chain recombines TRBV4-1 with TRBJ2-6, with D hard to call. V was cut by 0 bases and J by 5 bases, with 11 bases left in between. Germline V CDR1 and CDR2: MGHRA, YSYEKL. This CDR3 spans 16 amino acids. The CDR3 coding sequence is TGCGCCAGCAGCCAAGATATTAGCACCTGGGCCAACGTCCTGACTTTC. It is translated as CASSQDISTWANVLTF.

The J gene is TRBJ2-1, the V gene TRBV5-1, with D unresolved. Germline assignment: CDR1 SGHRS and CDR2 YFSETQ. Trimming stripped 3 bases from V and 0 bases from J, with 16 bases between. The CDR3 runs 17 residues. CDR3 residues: CASSSARTESSYNEQFF. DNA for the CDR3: TGCGCCAGCAGCTCCGCCCGGACCGAGAGCTCCTACAATGAGCAGTTCTTC.

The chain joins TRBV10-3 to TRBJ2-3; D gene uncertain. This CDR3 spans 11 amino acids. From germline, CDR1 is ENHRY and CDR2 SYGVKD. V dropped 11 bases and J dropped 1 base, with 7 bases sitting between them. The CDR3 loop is CASRGTDTQYF. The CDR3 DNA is TGTGCCTCCCGCGGCACAGATACGCAGTATTTT.

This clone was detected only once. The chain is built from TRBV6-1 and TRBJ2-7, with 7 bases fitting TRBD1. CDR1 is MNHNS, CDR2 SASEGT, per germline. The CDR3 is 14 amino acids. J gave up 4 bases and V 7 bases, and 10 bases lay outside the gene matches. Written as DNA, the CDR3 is TGTGCCAGCACCATGGACAGGTGGGAGTACGAGCAGTACTTC. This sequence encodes CASTMDRWEYEQYF.

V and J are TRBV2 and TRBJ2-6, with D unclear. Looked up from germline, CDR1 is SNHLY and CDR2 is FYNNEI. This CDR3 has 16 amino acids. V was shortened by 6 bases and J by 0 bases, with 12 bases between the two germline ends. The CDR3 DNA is TGTGCCAGCAGGGGGTCTCGCCCCTCTGGGGCCAACGTCCTGACTTTC. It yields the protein CASRGSRPSGANVLTF.

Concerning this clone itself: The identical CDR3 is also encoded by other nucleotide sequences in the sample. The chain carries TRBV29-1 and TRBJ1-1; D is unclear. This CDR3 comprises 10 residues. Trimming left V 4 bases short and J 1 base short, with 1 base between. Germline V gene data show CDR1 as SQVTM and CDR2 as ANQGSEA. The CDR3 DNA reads TGCAGCGTTGCGAACACTGAAGCTTTCTTT. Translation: CSVANTEAFF.

CDR3 nucleotides: TGTGCCACCAGCAGAGTGCGGGACCCCGTATTAGGGGAGACCCAGTACTTC. Protein: CATSRVRDPVLGETQYF. This chain joins TRBV15 and TRBJ2-5; a possible D gene is TRBD2 (6 bases). The germline V gene has CDR1 LNHNV and CDR2 YYDKDF (reference sequence). The CDR3 is made up of 17 amino acids. V gave up 1 base and J gave up 5 bases, with 20 bases separating them.

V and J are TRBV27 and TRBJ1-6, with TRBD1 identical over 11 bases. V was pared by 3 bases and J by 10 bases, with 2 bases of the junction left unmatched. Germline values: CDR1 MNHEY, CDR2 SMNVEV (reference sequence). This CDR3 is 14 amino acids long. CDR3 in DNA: TGTGCCAGCAGTTTCAGGACAGGGGGCTCACCCCTCCACTTT. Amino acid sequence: CASSFRTGGSPLHF.

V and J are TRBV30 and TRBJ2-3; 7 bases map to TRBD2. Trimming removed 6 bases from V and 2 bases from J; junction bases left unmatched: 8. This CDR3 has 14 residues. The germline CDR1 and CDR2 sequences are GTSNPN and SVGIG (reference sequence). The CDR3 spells CACTRGGLTDTQYF. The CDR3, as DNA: TGTGCCTGTACTCGGGGAGGGCTCACAGATACGCAGTATTTT.

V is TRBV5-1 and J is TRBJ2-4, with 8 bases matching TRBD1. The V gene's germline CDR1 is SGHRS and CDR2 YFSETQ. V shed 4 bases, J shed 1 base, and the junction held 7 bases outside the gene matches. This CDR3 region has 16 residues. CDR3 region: CASSTGQGQAKNIQYF. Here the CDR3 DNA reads TGCGCCAGCAGCACAGGACAGGGACAGGCCAAAAACATTCAGTACTTC.

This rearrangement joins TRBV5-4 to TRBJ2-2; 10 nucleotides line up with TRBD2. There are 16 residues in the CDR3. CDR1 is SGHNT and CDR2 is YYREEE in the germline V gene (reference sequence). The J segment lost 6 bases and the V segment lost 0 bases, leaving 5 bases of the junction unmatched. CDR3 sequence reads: CASSLEIAGGPGELFF. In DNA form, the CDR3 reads TGTGCCAGCAGCTTGGAAATAGCGGGGGGCCCCGGGGAGCTGTTTTTT.

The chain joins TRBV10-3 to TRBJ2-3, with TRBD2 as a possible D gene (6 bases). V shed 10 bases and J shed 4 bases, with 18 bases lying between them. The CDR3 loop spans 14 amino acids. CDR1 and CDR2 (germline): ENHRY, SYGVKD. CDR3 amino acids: CATTSGDGSDTQYF. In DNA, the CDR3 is TGTGCCACCACCTCGGGAGACGGGTCAGATACGCAGTATTTT.

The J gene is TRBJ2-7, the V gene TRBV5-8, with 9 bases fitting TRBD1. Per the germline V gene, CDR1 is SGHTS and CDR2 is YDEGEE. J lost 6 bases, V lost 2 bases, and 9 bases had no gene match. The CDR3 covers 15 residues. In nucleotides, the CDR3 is TGTGCCAGCAGCTTAAGGGACAGGGTCATCAGCGAGCAGTACTTC. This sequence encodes CASSLRDRVISEQYF.